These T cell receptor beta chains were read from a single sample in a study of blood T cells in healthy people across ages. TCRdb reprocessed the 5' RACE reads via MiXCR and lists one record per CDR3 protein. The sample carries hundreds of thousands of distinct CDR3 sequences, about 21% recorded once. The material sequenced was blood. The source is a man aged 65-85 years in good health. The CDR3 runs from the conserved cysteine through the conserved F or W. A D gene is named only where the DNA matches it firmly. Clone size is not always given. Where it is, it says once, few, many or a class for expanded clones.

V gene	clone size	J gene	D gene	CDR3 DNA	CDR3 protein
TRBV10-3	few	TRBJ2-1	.	TGTGCCATCAGTGAGTTAGCGATAGATGCCTATGAGCAGTTCTTC	CAISELAIDAYEQFF
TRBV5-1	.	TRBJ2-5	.	TGCGCCAGCAGCTTGGAGTCGGGGAGGCAAGAGACCCAGTACTTC	CASSLESGRQETQYF
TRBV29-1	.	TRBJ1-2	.	TGCGGAGTAGGTGACTATGGCTACACCTTC	CGVGDYGYTF
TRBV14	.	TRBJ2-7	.	TGTGCCAGCGGCTCCTTGGGGAGCGGAGTGATTTACGAGCAGTACTTC	CASGSLGSGVIYEQYF
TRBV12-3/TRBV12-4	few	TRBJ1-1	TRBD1	TGTGCCAGCAGATCTCCGACAGGGGAGAGCACTGAAGCTTTCTTT	CASRSPTGESTEAFF
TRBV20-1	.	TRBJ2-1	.	TGCAGTGCTCCACAGGGAGGGGTCTTGGATGAGCAGTTCTTC	CSAPQGGVLDEQFF
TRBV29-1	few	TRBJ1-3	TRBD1	TGCAGCGTCTCGACAGGGACGAGCTCTGGAAACACCATATATTTT	CSVSTGTSSGNTIYF
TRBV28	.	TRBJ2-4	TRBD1	TGTGCCAGCAGTACAAAACAGGGGTTTGCCAAAAACATTCAGTACTTC	CASSTKQGFAKNIQYF
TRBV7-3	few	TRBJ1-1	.	TGTGCCAGCAGCGCCGGGTCCAACACTGAAGCTTTCTTT	CASSAGSNTEAFF
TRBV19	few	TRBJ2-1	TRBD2	TGTGCCAGTAGTACACCCCTTAGCGGGAGCTACAATGAGCAGTTCTTC	CASSTPLSGSYNEQFF